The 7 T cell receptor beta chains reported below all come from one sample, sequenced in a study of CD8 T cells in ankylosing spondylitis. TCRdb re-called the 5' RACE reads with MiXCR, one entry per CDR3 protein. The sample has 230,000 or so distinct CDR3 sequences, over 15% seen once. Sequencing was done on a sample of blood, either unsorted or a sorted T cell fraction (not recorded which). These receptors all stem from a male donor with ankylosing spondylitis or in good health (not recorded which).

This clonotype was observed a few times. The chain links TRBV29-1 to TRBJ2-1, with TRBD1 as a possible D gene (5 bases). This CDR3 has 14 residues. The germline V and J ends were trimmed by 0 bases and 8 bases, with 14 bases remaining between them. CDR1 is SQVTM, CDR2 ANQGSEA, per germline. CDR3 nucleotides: TGCAGCGTTGAAGAGGGCCTGGGGCCATATGAGCAGTTCTTC. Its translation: CSVEEGLGPYEQFF.

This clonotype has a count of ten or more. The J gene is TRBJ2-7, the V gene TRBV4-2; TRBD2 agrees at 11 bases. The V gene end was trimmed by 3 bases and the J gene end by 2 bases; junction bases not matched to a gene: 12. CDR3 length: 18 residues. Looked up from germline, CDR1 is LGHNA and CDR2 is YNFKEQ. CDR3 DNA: TGTGCCAGCAGCCATGGGACGTCCGGGACTAGCGGAACCTACGAGCAGTACTTC. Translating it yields CASSHGTSGTSGTYEQYF.

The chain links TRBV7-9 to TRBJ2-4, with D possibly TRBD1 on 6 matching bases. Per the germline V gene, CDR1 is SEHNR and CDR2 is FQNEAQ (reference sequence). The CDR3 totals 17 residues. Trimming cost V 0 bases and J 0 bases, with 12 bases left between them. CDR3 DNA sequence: TGTGCCAGCAGCTTAGCACGGGACAAGTTAGCCAAAAACATTCAGTACTTC. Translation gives CASSLARDKLAKNIQYF.

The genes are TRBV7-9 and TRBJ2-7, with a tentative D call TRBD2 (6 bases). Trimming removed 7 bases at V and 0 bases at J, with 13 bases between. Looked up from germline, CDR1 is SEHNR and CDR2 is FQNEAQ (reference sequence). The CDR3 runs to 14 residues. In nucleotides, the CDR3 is TGTGCCAGCACCCCCGGAGGGATCTCCTACGAGCAGTACTTC. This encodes CASTPGGISYEQYF.

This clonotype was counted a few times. CDR3 loop: CASSHGTSGETSTDTQYF. The CDR3 DNA reads TGTGCCAGCAGCCATGGGACTAGCGGGGAGACTAGCACAGATACGCAGTATTTT. The chain has TRBV7-3 and TRBJ2-3, with TRBD2 matching 13 bases. J lost 0 bases, V lost 5 bases, and 8 bases had no gene match. The CDR3 runs 18 residues. Germline CDR1 and CDR2: SGHTA and FQGTGA. Supplemented by reference TRBV7-3 and TRBJ2-3, the full variable domain reads GAGVSQTPSNKVTEKGKYVELRCDPISGHTALYWYRQSLGQGPEFLIYFQGTGAADDSGLPNDRFFAVRPEGSVSTLKIQRTERGDSAVYLCASSHGTSGETSTDTQYFGPGTRLTVL.

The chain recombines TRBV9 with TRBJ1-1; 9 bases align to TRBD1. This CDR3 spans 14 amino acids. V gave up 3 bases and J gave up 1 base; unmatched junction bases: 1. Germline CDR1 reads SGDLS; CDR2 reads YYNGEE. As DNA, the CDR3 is TGTGCCAGCAGCGGGGGACAGGGGAACACTGAAGCTTTCTTT. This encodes CASSGGQGNTEAFF.

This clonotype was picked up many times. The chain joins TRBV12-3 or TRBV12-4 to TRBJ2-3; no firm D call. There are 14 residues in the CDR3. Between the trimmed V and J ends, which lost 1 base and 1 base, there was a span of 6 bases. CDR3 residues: CASSLVAGTDTQYF. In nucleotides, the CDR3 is TGTGCCAGCAGTTTAGTTGCCGGCACAGATACGCAGTATTTT.